One sample yielded the 15 T cell receptor beta chains listed below, sequenced in a study of T-cell memory formation after mild COVID-19. TCRdb reprocessed the 5' RACE reads via MiXCR and lists one record per CDR3 protein. Of about 400,000 distinct CDR3 sequences listed, less than 25% are singletons. What was sequenced was PBMCs or a T cell subset sorted from them (not recorded which). The source of these receptors is an adult woman who had mild COVID-19 (a few samples of this study predate the infection). Cell type and time point are not known.

This chain uses TRBV4-3 with TRBJ2-7; D is perhaps TRBD2 (5 bases). Germline assignment: CDR1 LGHNA and CDR2 YSLEER. Trimming took 1 base from V and 3 from J, leaving 10 bases between them. The CDR3 has 14 amino acids. The CDR3 region is CASSQAPGIYEQYF. CDR3 sequence (DNA): TGCGCCAGCAGCCAAGCTCCGGGAATCTACGAGCAGTACTTC.

This sequence joins TRBV28 and TRBJ2-1; 8 bases are shared with TRBD2. V was clipped by 7 bases and J by 7 bases; unmatched bases: 9. The length of the CDR3 is 14 residues. The germline V gene has CDR1 MDHEN and CDR2 SYDVKM. This chain's CDR3 is CASTPGGAGNEQFF. For the CDR3, the DNA is TGTGCCAGCACCCCGGGGGGGGCAGGGAATGAGCAGTTCTTC.

This clonotype occurred a few times. This rearrangement joins TRBV12-3 or TRBV12-4 to TRBJ1-3; 9 bases map to TRBD1. The CDR3 runs to 15 residues. Trimming at V came to 0 bases and at J to 4 bases, leaving 1 base not matched to a gene. CDR3 coding DNA: TGTGCCAGCAGTTTAGCCGGGACAGGGGGAAACACCATATATTTT. Protein sequence: CASSLAGTGGNTIYF.

The gene calls are TRBV5-6 and TRBJ2-1; 7 nucleotides match TRBD1. Looked up from germline, CDR1 is SGHDT and CDR2 is YYEEEE. Unmatched junction bases numbered 15, after V lost 1 base and J lost 5 bases. CDR3 size: 18 residues. The DNA of the CDR3 is TGTGCCAGCAGCTTGACCCACTCGTCGGACAGGAGAAACAATGAGCAGTTCTTC. As protein: CASSLTHSSDRRNNEQFF.

This clonotype turned up a few times. The genes are TRBV5-1 and TRBJ2-7, with TRBD2 matching 13 bases. Looked up from germline, CDR1 is SGHRS and CDR2 is YFSETQ. The V and J ends lost 0 bases and 9 bases, in that order; junction bases with no gene match: 9. The CDR3 consists of 16 residues. In nucleotides, the CDR3 is TGCGCCAGCAGCTTGGAACCGGGACTAGCGGGAAAAGGGCAGTACTTC. Translation: CASSLEPGLAGKGQYF. Full variable domain (remainder filled in from reference TRBV5-1 and TRBJ2-7): KAGVTQTPRYLIKTRGQQVTLSCSPISGHRSVSWYQQTPGQGLQFLFEYFSETQRNKGNFPGRFSGRQFSNSRSEMNVSTLELGDSALYLCASSLEPGLAGKGQYFGPGTRLTVT.

The sample holds a few counts of this clonotype. This rearrangement joins TRBV6-6 to TRBJ2-2; 8 nucleotides agree with TRBD1. The length of the CDR3 is 18 residues. CDR1 and CDR2 from the germline V gene are MNHNY and SVGAGI (reference sequence). V lost 0 bases, J lost 5 bases, and 11 bases stayed unmatched. DNA for the CDR3: TGTGCCAGCAGTTACTCGATCGGGGGCAGGGGGCGAACCGGGGAGCTGTTTTTT. This gives the protein CASSYSIGGRGRTGELFF.

This chain connects TRBV7-2 to TRBJ2-3; 7 nucleotides align to TRBD2. J gave up 5 bases and V 1 base, and 9 bases lay outside the gene matches. Per the germline V gene, CDR1 is SGHTA and CDR2 is FQGNSA. The CDR3 is 16 residues long. The CDR3: CASSLGQDPGGDTQYF. CDR3 nucleotides: TGTGCCAGCAGCTTAGGGCAGGACCCGGGGGGAGATACGCAGTATTTT.

This clonotype was observed many times. The junction differs from germline at one of its ends, possibly a read error. The V call is TRBV5-1, the J call TRBJ2-7; TRBD2 agrees at 8 bases. In germline, CDR1 is SGHRS, CDR2 YFSETQ. CDR3 length: 14 residues. The CDR3 nucleotides are TGTGCCAGCAGCTTAGCGGGGAGCTCCTACGAGCAGTACTTC. Residues: CASSLAGSSYEQYF.

This clonotype was found a few times. The chain couples TRBV7-3 to TRBJ1-1; 12 bases map to TRBD1. Germline V CDR1 and CDR2: SGHTA, FQGTGA. The V segment lost 5 bases and the J segment 3 bases; nucleotides outside the gene matches: 7. This CDR3 has 16 amino acids. The CDR3 sequence is CASSPRDRGHDTEAFF. The CDR3 region has the DNA TGTGCCAGCAGCCCGAGGGACAGGGGGCATGACACTGAAGCTTTCTTT.

This rearrangement joins TRBV6-1 to TRBJ2-5, with TRBD1 matching 7 bases. Germline V gene sequence: CDR1 MNHNS, CDR2 SASEGT. V was pared by 11 bases and J by 4 bases, with 10 bases of the junction left unmatched. The CDR3 loop spans 13 amino acids. CDR3 amino acids: CAARQGSGETQYF. The CDR3 nucleotides are TGTGCCGCACGACAGGGAAGTGGAGAGACCCAGTACTTC.

In DNA form, the CDR3 reads TGTGCCTGGGCAGATCTAGCGGGAGGGCCCCGGACCCAGTACTTC. Residues: CAWADLAGGPRTQYF. The rearrangement joins TRBV30 to TRBJ2-5; 12 bases align to TRBD2. The CDR3 runs 15 residues. Germline V CDR1 and CDR2: GTSNPN, SVGIG (reference sequence). The ends lost 5 bases at V and 7 bases at J; junction bases unmatched: 11.

The CDR3 DNA reads TGCGCCAGCAGTGAATCTAGCGGGACTTTCTACAATGAGCAGTTCTTC. Translating it yields CASSESSGTFYNEQFF. The chain is built from TRBV10-2 and TRBJ2-1, with TRBD2 matching over 9 bases. Germline V CDR1 and CDR2: WSHSY, SAAADI. The CDR3 is 16 amino acids. J was trimmed by 3 bases and V by 3 bases; bases with no gene match: 6.

Written as DNA, the CDR3 is TGTGCTAGTGGTTTGGGGGTGGAAACTGAAGCTTTCTTT. It specifies CASGLGVETEAFF. The genes are TRBV12-5 and TRBJ1-1; the D is unclear. This CDR3 contains 13 residues. Trimming cost V 1 base and J 5 bases, with 8 bases left between them. Germline values: CDR1 LGHNT, CDR2 FRNRAP.

The chain carries TRBV14 and TRBJ2-1; weak D call: TRBD2 (5 bases). This CDR3 spans 15 amino acids. Deletions cut 3 bases from V and 8 bases from J, with 17 bases between. Germline CDR1 is SGHDN and CDR2 is FVKESK. DNA of the CDR3: TGTGCCAGCAGCCAGCTACTAGATACCGTCGATGAGCAGTTCTTC. Its protein is CASSQLLDTVDEQFF.

The chain employs TRBV20-1 and TRBJ2-1; 12 bases map to TRBD2. The germline V gene has CDR1 DFQATT and CDR2 SNEGSKA (reference sequence). The CDR3 is 18 amino acids. With 6 bases clipped from V and 7 bases from J, the junction kept 19 bases outside the gene matches. CDR3 in amino acids: CSAEGGTSGFGAMNEQFF. In DNA, the CDR3 is TGCAGTGCGGAGGGGGGGACTAGCGGGTTCGGGGCAATGAATGAGCAGTTCTTC.